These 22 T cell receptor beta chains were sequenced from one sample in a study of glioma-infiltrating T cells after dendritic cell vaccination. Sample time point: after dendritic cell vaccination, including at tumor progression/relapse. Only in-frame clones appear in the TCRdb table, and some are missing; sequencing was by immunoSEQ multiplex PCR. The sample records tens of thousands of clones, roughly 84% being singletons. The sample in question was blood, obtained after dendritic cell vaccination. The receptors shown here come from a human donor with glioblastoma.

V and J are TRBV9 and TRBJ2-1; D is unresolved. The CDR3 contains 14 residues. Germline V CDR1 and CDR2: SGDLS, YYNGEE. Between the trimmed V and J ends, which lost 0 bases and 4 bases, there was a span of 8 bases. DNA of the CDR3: TGTGCCAGCAGCGTAGGGTCGCTATACAATGAGCAGTTCTTC. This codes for CASSVGSLYNEQFF.

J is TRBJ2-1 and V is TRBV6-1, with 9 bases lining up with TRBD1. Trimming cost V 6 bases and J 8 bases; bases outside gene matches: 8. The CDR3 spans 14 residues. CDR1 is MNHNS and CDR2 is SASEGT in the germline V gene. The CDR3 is CASSPDRGSDEQFF. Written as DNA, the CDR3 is TGTGCCAGCAGCCCAGACAGGGGGAGTGATGAGCAGTTCTTC.

The CDR3 reads CASSLQGLTGELFF. CDR3 in DNA: TGTGCCAGCAGCTTACAAGGACTGACCGGGGAGCTGTTTTTT. The chain links TRBV7-2 to TRBJ2-2, with D perhaps TRBD2 (5 bases). Germline V gene data show CDR1 as SGHTA and CDR2 as FQGNSA. V lost 2 bases and J lost 5, with 9 bases in between. This CDR3 is 14 amino acids long.

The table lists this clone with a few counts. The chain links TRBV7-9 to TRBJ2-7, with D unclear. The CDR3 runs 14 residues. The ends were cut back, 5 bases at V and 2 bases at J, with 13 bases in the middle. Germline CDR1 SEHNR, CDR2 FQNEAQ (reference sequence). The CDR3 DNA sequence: TGTGCCAGCAGCAGTGACATTCTCGCCTACGAGCAGTACTTC. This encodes CASSSDILAYEQYF. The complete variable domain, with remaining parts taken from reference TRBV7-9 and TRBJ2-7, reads DTGVSQNPRHKITKRGQNVTFRCDPISEHNRLYWYRQTLGQGPEFLTYFQNEAQLEKSRLLSDRFSAERPKGSFSTLEIQRTEQGDSAMYLCASSSDILAYEQYFGPGTRLTVT.

The CDR3 bases are TGTGCCAGCAGCTTACTGGCAGGGTGGAATGGCTACACCTTC. Translation: CASSLLAGWNGYTF. The genes are TRBV7-2 and TRBJ1-2; tentative D call: TRBD1 (5 bases). This CDR3 comprises 14 residues. V was clipped by 2 bases and J by 6 bases, with 13 bases between them. Germline V lookup: CDR1 SGHTA, CDR2 FQGNSA.

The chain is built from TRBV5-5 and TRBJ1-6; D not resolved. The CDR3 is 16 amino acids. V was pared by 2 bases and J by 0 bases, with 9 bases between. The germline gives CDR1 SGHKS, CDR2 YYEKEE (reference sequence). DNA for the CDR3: TGTGCCAGCAGCTTACAGCCGAGCTCCTATAATTCACCCCTCCACTTT. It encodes CASSLQPSSYNSPLHF.

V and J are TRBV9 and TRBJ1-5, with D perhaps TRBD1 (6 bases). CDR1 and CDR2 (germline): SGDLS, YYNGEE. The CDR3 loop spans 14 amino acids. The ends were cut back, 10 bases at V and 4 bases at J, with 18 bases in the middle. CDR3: CAAWGQGGNQPQHF. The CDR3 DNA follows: TGTGCCGCGTGGGGGCAGGGTGGTAATCAGCCCCAGCATTTT. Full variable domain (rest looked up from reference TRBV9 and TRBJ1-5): DSGVTQTPKHLITATGQRVTLRCSPRSGDLSVYWYQQSLDQGLQFLIQYYNGEERAKGNILERFSAQQFPDLHSELNLSSLELGDSALYFCAAWGQGGNQPQHFGDGTRLSIL.

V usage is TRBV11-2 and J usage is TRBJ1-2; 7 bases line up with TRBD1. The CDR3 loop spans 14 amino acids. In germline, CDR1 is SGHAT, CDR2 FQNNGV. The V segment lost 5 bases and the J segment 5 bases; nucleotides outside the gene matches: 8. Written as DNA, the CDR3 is TGTGCCAGCAGCCCCCGACAGGGCACGTATGGCTACACCTTC. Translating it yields CASSPRQGTYGYTF.

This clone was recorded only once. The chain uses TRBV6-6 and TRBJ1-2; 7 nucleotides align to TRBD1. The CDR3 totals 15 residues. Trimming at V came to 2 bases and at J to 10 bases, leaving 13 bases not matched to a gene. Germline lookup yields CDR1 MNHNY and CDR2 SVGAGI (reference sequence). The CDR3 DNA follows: TGTGCCAGCAGTTACACCCAAATGGACAGGAAGATCTACACCTTC. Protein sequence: CASSYTQMDRKIYTF.

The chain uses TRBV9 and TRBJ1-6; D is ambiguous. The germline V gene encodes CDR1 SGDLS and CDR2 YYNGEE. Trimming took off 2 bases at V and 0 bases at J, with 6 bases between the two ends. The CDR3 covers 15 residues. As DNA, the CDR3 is TGTGCCAGCAGCGTGGGAGGCTCCTATAATTCACCCCTCCACTTT. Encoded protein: CASSVGGSYNSPLHF.

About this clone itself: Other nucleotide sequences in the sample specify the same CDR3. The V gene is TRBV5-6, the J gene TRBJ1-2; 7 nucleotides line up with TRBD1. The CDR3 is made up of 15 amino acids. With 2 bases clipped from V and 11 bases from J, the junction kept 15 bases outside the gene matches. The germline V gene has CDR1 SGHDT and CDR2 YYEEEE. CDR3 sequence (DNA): TGTGCCAGCAGCTTACCGACAGGGACGGCTATTGGATACACCTTC. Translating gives CASSLPTGTAIGYTF.

This CDR3 is CAWSPGKGVETQYF. The CDR3 bases are TGTGCCTGGAGTCCCGGGAAGGGAGTGGAGACCCAGTACTTC. This rearrangement joins TRBV30 to TRBJ2-5; possible D gene TRBD2, 5 bases. This CDR3 contains 14 residues. V lost 2 bases, J lost 5 bases, and 15 bases lay in between. The germline V gene has CDR1 GTSNPN and CDR2 SVGIG (reference sequence).

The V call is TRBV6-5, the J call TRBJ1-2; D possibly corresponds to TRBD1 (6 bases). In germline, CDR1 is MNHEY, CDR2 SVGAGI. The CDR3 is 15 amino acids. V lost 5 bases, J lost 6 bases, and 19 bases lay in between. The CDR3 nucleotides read TGTGCCAGCAGTCCCCCGGGGGTAGGGGGGGATGGCTACACCTTC. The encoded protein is CASSPPGVGGDGYTF.

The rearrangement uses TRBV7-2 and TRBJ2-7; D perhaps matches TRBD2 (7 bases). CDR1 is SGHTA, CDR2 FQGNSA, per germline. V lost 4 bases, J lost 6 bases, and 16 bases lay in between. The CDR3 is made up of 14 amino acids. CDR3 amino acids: CASSSTGRAGEQYF. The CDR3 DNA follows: TGTGCCAGCAGCTCTACAGGGAGGGCGGGCGAGCAGTACTTC.

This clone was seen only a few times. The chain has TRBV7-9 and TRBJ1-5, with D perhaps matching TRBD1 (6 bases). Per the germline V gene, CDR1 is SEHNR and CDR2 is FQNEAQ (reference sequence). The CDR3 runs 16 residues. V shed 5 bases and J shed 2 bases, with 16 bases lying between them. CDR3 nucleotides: TGTGCCAGCAGCCCCACCCAGACAGGTCGCAATCAGCCCCAGCATTTT. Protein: CASSPTQTGRNQPQHF.

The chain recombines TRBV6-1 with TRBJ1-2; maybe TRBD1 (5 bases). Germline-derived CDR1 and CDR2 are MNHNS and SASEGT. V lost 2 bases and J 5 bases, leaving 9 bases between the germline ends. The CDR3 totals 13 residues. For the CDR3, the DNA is TGTGCCAGCAGTGAAAGGGCAGGGTATGGCTACACCTTC. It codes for CASSERAGYGYTF.

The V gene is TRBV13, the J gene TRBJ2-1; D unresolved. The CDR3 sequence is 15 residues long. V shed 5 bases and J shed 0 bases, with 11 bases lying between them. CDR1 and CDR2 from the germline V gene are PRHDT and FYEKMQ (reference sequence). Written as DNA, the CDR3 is TGTGCCAGCAGCCACTACTTAAGCTCCTACAATGAGCAGTTCTTC. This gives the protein CASSHYLSSYNEQFF. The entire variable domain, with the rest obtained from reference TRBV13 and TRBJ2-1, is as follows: AAGVIQSPRHLIKEKRETATLKCYPIPRHDTVYWYQQGPGQDPQFLISFYEKMQSDKGSIPDRFSAQQFSDYHSELNMSSLELGDSALYFCASSHYLSSYNEQFFGPGTRLTVL.

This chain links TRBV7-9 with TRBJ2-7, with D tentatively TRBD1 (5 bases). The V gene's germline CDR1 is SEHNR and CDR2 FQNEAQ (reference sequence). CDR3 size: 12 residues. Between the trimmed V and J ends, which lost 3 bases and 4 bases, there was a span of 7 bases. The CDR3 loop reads CASSFGQYEQYF. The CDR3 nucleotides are TGTGCCAGCAGCTTTGGACAATACGAGCAGTACTTC.

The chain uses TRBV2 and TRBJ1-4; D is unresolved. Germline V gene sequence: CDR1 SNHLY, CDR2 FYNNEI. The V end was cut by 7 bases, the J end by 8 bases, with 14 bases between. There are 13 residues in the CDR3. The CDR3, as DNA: TGTGCCAGCATGCGGGCCCCCCCAGAAAAACTGTTTTTT. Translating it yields CASMRAPPEKLFF.

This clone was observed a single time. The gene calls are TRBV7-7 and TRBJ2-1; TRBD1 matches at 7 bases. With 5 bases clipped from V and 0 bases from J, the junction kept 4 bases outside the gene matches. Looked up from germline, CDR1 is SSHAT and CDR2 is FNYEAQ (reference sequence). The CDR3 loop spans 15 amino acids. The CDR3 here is CASSADRSSYNEQFF. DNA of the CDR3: TGTGCCAGCAGCGCGGACAGGAGCTCCTACAATGAGCAGTTCTTC. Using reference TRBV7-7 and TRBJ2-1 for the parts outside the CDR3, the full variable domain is GAGVSQSPRYKVTKRGQDVTLRCDPISSHATLYWYQQALGQGPEFLTYFNYEAQPDKSGLPSDRFSAERPEGSISTLTIQRTEQRDSAMYRCASSADRSSYNEQFFGPGTRLTVL.

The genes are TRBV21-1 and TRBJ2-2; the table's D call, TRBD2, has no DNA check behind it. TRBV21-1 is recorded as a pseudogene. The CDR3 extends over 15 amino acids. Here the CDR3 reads CASSKDRQGGGELFF. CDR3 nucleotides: TGTGCCAGCAGCAAAGATCGGCAGGGAGGCGGGGAGCTGTTTTTT.

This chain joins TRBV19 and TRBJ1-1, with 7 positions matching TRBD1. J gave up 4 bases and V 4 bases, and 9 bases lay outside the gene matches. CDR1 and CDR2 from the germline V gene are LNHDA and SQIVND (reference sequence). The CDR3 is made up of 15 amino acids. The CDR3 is CASSNPQTGSTEAFF. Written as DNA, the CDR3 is TGTGCCAGTAGTAACCCCCAGACAGGGAGCACTGAAGCTTTCTTT.